A selection of T cell receptor beta chains follows, all from one sample in a study of blood T cell repertoires in COVID-19. Clones were read by immunoSEQ multiplex PCR, and TCRdb kept only the in-frame ones, dropping some. The sample lists about 68,000 clones; roughly 90% were seen once. Sequenced sample: peripheral blood. The receptor set was obtained from a man aged 30 to 45 with acute or convalescent COVID-19. CDR3s leave out the opening cysteine and the closing phenylalanine or tryptophan. Fields, in order: V gene, D gene, CDR3 protein. The D gene is left open where the match is weak.

TRBV24-1 - ATSDGPRGEQY
TRBV28 TRBD2 ASSITGRKQNEQF
TRBV28 TRBD2 ASSLPRLAGTHEQY
TRBV19 - ASSRAGQAKNIQY
TRBV11-2 TRBD1 ASSLGGTGRDMGTDTQY
TRBV9 - ASSVGAGEGEQY
TRBV27 - ASKDSLNMNTEAF
TRBV7-8 - ASSLSLRGLADTQY
TRBV25-1 TRBD1 ASSQGAADTQY
TRBV6-5 TRBD1 ASSYSGTGDQPQH
TRBV6-5 - ATKEQDSLIGEAF
TRBV28 TRBD2 ASRGLAGHYEQY
TRBV3-1/TRBV3-2 - ASSQEPSPGYEQY
TRBV18 - ASSPQIQETQY
TRBV9 - ASSVAGTGELF
TRBV19 - ASSIGRGNQPQH
TRBV11-2 TRBD2 ASSSGLALFNEQF
TRBV28 - ASSWRRAPYGEQF
TRBV18 TRBD2 ASSPMASGYNEQF
TRBV7-2 - ASSLATRYQETQY
TRBV5-4 TRBD1 ASSTRQGSQETQY
TRBV7-9 - ASSLTASNQPQH
TRBV15 - ATSREQRGYT
TRBV11-2 TRBD2 ASSLEGLALYNEQF
TRBV6-5 - ASSYRVCEQY
TRBV5-1 - ASSYRVADNEQF
TRBV10-2 - ASKVQGSSYEQY
TRBV5-4 TRBD1 ASSLDRGRETQY